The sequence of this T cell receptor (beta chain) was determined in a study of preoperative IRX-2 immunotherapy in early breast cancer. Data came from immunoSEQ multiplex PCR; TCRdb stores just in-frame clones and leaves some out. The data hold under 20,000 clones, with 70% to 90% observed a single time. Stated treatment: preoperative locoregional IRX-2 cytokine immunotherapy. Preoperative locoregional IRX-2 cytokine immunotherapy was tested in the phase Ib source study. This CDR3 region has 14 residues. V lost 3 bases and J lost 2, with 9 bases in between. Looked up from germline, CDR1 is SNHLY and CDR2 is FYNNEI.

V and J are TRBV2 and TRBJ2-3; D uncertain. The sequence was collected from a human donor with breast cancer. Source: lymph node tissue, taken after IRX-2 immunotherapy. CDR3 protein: CASSETIHTDTQYF. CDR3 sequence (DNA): TGTGCCAGCAGTGAGACAATCCACACAGATACGCAGTATTTT. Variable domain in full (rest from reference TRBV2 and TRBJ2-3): EPEVTQTPSHQVTQMGQEVILRCVPISNHLYFYWYRQILGQKVEFLVSFYNNEISEKSEIFDDQFSVERPDGSNFTLKIRSTKLEDSAMYFCASSETIHTDTQYFGPGTRLTVL.